The 30 T cell receptor beta chains below all came from one sample that was sequenced in a study of T cells in Graves' hyperthyroidism and ophthalmopathy. RNA transcripts served as the template for amplifying TCR beta CDR3 regions. RT-PCR in the first round (using the HTBI primer set) targeted the TCR CDR3. TCRdb reprocessed the multiplex PCR reads via MiXCR and lists one record per CDR3 protein. The sample lists some 650,000 distinct CDR3 sequences, about a sixth occurring once. The sample comprised blood. The receptors shown here come from a middle-aged woman with Graves' ophthalmopathy.

In its sample, this clonotype was seen many times. The V gene is TRBV5-1, the J gene TRBJ1-1; TRBD1 aligns across 9 bases. Germline CDR1 reads SGHRS; CDR2 reads YFSETQ. After removal of 0 bases from V and 2 bases from J, the junction contained 2 bases not matched to a gene. This CDR3 is 15 amino acids long. In DNA, the CDR3 is TGCGCCAGCAGCTTGGGGGACAGGGAAAACACTGAAGCTTTCTTT. It encodes CASSLGDRENTEAFF.

Comment on this clonotype: A much larger clone sits a single nucleotide away, making a read error possible. This likely comes from a read error, as the CDR3 has no conserved phenylalanine or tryptophan at its end. The chain has TRBV14 and TRBJ2-1; 11 nucleotides match TRBD2. The length of the CDR3 is 15 residues. The V and J ends lost 1 base and 4 bases, in that order; junction bases with no gene match: 0. Germline-derived CDR1 and CDR2 are SGHDN and FVKESK. CDR3 bases: TGTGCCAGCAGCCAAGTAGCGGGGGGGTACAATGAGCAGTTCCTC. Translated: CASSQVAGGYNEQFL.

Ten or more counts support this clonotype. The rearrangement joins TRBV14 to TRBJ2-2, with TRBD2 matching over 7 bases. This CDR3 spans 14 amino acids. CDR1 and CDR2 from the germline V gene are SGHDN and FVKESK. The V and J ends lost 5 bases and 6 bases, in that order; junction bases with no gene match: 6. The CDR3 coding sequence is TGTGCCAGCAGCAAACAACTAGCGTCCGGGGAGCTGTTTTTT. As protein: CASSKQLASGELFF.

This clonotype was counted at least ten times. The chain has TRBV11-2 and TRBJ2-2; no firm D call. Trimming took off 2 bases at V and 7 bases at J, with 5 bases between the two ends. The CDR3 has 12 residues. Germline lookup yields CDR1 SGHAT and CDR2 FQNNGV. CDR3 bases: TGTGCCAGCAGCTTACCGGGCGGGGAGCTGTTTTTT. Encoded protein: CASSLPGGELFF.

The sample holds a few counts of this clonotype. The chain carries TRBV20-1 and TRBJ2-5, with a weak D call TRBD2 (5 bases). This CDR3 has 12 amino acids. Germline V gene sequence: CDR1 DFQATT, CDR2 SNEGSKA (reference sequence). Trimming removed 5 bases at V and 5 bases at J, with 12 bases between. CDR3 DNA: TGCAGTGCTGGTAGCGTTACGGAGACCCAGTACTTC. Its translation is CSAGSVTETQYF.

The chain uses TRBV20-1 and TRBJ1-3, with 9 bases fitting TRBD1. The CDR3 runs to 15 residues. Trimming cost V 0 bases and J 4 bases; bases outside gene matches: 4. The germline V gene encodes CDR1 DFQATT and CDR2 SNEGSKA (reference sequence). The CDR3 reads CSARDPTGGGNTIYF. The DNA of the CDR3 is TGCAGTGCTAGAGACCCGACAGGGGGAGGAAACACCATATATTTT.

The rearrangement joins TRBV6-1 to TRBJ2-5; D gene uncertain. The CDR3 runs to 13 residues. Between the trimmed V and J ends, which lost 7 bases and 2 bases, there was a span of 11 bases. Germline assignment: CDR1 MNHNS and CDR2 SASEGT. CDR3 DNA sequence: TGTGCCAGCAAATACGACGGACAAGAGACCCAGTACTTC. Its protein is CASKYDGQETQYF.

J is TRBJ1-1 and V is TRBV3-1, with D hard to call. V lost 0 bases and J 10 bases, leaving 12 bases between the germline ends. The CDR3 loop spans 13 amino acids. The germline gives CDR1 LGHDT, CDR2 YNNKEL (reference sequence). CDR3 amino acids: CASSQEGGIGAFF. CDR3 nucleotides: TGTGCCAGCAGCCAAGAAGGTGGGATCGGAGCTTTCTTT.

The CDR3 DNA follows: TGTGCCAGTACAGTGGGGAGCAATCAGCCCCAGCATTTT. It is translated as CASTVGSNQPQHF. This chain connects TRBV6-1 to TRBJ1-5; no reliable D call. CDR3 length equals 13 residues. Germline CDR1 MNHNS, CDR2 SASEGT. Trimming removed 9 bases at V and 1 base at J, with 10 bases between.

This clonotype was recorded at least ten times. This chain joins TRBV30 and TRBJ2-1, with 8 bases matching TRBD1. Germline CDR1 is GTSNPN and CDR2 is SVGIG (reference sequence). This CDR3 is 14 amino acids long. The ends lost 0 bases at V and 7 bases at J; junction bases unmatched: 5. The CDR3: CAWSVTGAGNEQFF. The CDR3 DNA sequence: TGTGCCTGGAGTGTGACAGGGGCTGGGAATGAGCAGTTCTTC.

This clonotype showed up many times. The rearrangement uses TRBV28 and TRBJ2-6; D call uncertain. CDR1 is MDHEN and CDR2 is SYDVKM in the germline V gene. CDR3 length equals 16 residues. Trimming pared 5 bases from V and 0 bases from J, leaving 11 bases between. The CDR3 loop is CASSEGRLSGANVLTF. CDR3 coding DNA: TGTGCCAGCAGTGAAGGACGGCTCTCTGGGGCCAACGTCCTGACTTTC.

This clonotype appeared many times. This chain links TRBV11-2 with TRBJ1-4; D call uncertain. The CDR3 sequence is 15 residues long. V was pared by 4 bases and J by 0 bases, with 9 bases between. Germline V lookup: CDR1 SGHAT, CDR2 FQNNGV. The CDR3: CASSSTRATNEKLFF. The CDR3 coding sequence is TGTGCCAGCAGCTCCACTCGTGCAACTAATGAAAAACTGTTTTTT.

This clonotype came up many times. The V and J genes are TRBV28 and TRBJ1-1, with D unresolved. Germline V gene data show CDR1 as MDHEN and CDR2 as SYDVKM. The CDR3 length is 14 residues. The V and J ends lost 5 bases and 6 bases respectively, with 16 bases between them. The CDR3 nucleotides read TGTGCCAGCAGTATCCATAGAGAGATGTCTGAAGCTTTCTTT. Encoded protein: CASSIHREMSEAFF.

This clonotype has a count of ten or more. This chain uses TRBV2 with TRBJ1-6, with D possibly being TRBD1 (5 bases). CDR1 SNHLY and CDR2 FYNNEI come from the germline V gene. This CDR3 contains 13 residues. V shed 10 bases and J shed 6 bases, with 13 bases lying between them. For the CDR3, the DNA is TGTGCCACCTTAGGCCAGGGTAATTCACCCCTCCACTTT. Protein product: CATLGQGNSPLHF.

This clonotype was counted many times. This rearrangement joins TRBV2 to TRBJ2-3; either TRBD1 or TRBD2 may supply D (6 bases each). V was shortened by 4 bases and J by 4 bases, with 12 bases between the two germline ends. The CDR3 length is 14 residues. From germline, CDR1 is SNHLY and CDR2 FYNNEI. CDR3 sequence reads: CASSGTRGPDTQYF. CDR3 coding DNA: TGTGCCAGCAGTGGAACTCGGGGGCCAGATACGCAGTATTTT.

The sample holds many counts of this clonotype. The CDR3 sequence: CASSYGPGTEAFF. The DNA of the CDR3 is TGTGCCAGCAGTTACGGACCCGGCACTGAAGCTTTCTTT. V and J are TRBV6-5 and TRBJ1-1; D gene uncertain. This CDR3 is 13 amino acids long. Germline CDR1 reads MNHEY; CDR2 reads SVGAGI. Deletions cut 2 bases from V and 4 bases from J, with 8 bases between.

This clonotype was detected a few times. The chain recombines TRBV6-1 with TRBJ2-3, with TRBD2 matching over 14 bases. The V gene's germline CDR1 is MNHNS and CDR2 SASEGT. There are 16 residues in the CDR3. Trimming removed 8 bases from V and 5 bases from J; junction bases left unmatched: 9. Written as DNA, the CDR3 is TGTGCCAGCGGGGTGGGACTAGCGGGAGTTGGAGATACGCAGTATTTT. Its translation is CASGVGLAGVGDTQYF.

In its sample, this clonotype was seen many times. V is TRBV28 and J is TRBJ1-1; 11 nucleotides line up with TRBD1. With V trimmed by 5 bases and J by 4 bases, 3 bases remained unmatched. The germline CDR1 and CDR2 sequences are MDHEN and SYDVKM. This CDR3 has 14 amino acids. The CDR3 DNA sequence: TGTGCCAGCAGTGAGGGACAGGGGGGCACTGAAGCTTTCTTT. Its protein is CASSEGQGGTEAFF.

This clonotype appeared a few times. This chain links TRBV28 with TRBJ1-3, with D possibly being TRBD1 (6 bases). Germline V gene data show CDR1 as MDHEN and CDR2 as SYDVKM. The V gene lost 6 bases and the J gene lost 4 bases, with 16 bases spanning the gap. The CDR3 sequence is 15 residues long. The CDR3 DNA is TGTGCCAGCAGATGGGGGCGCCAGGGCGGAAACACCATATATTTT. Translation: CASRWGRQGGNTIYF.

This clonotype occurred many times. The CDR3 sequence is CASSRPGAAYNEQFF. The CDR3, as DNA: TGTGCCAGCAGCAGGCCGGGAGCCGCCTACAATGAGCAGTTCTTC. This sequence joins TRBV7-9 and TRBJ2-1, with a possible D match to TRBD2 (6 bases). The germline V gene has CDR1 SEHNR and CDR2 FQNEAQ (reference sequence). V lost 5 bases, J lost 2 bases, and 13 bases lay in between. There are 15 residues in the CDR3.

In this sample, this clonotype turned up a few times. This chain links TRBV2 with TRBJ2-4, with D perhaps TRBD2 (6 bases). Germline-derived CDR1 and CDR2 are SNHLY and FYNNEI. V lost 6 bases to trimming and J lost 8 bases, with 14 bases between them. The CDR3 spans 13 residues. The CDR3 DNA reads TGTGCCAGCAGGGGCCGCGGGGTTGACATTCAGTACTTC. It yields the protein CASRGRGVDIQYF.

In its sample, this clonotype was seen many times. The rearrangement links TRBV12-3 or TRBV12-4 to TRBJ1-1; 8 positions match TRBD1. This CDR3 contains 15 residues. Trimming took 4 bases from V and 5 from J; bases not matched to a gene: 9. The CDR3 loop reads CASSSSQGAVTEAFF. The CDR3 bases are TGTGCCAGCAGTTCTAGTCAGGGGGCGGTGACTGAAGCTTTCTTT.

At least ten counts were recorded for this clonotype. This rearrangement joins TRBV4-1 to TRBJ2-7, with 15 bases lining up with TRBD2. V was pared by 2 bases and J by 6 bases, with 2 bases of the junction left unmatched. Looked up from germline, CDR1 is MGHRA and CDR2 is YSYEKL. The CDR3 consists of 15 residues. CDR3 nucleotides: TGCGCCAGCAGCCAACCGGGACTAGCGGGAGGCGAGCAGTACTTC. Its protein is CASSQPGLAGGEQYF.

Many counts were recorded for this clonotype. CDR3 loop: CASTPGVEMTEAFF. DNA for the CDR3: TGCGCCAGCACCCCCGGGGTCGAAATGACTGAAGCTTTCTTT. This rearrangement joins TRBV5-1 to TRBJ1-1; D gene ambiguous. Germline V CDR1 and CDR2: SGHRS, YFSETQ. Trimming stripped 6 bases from V and 5 bases from J, with 17 bases between. The CDR3 has 14 amino acids.

CDR3: CASSLGGEPGQPQHF. The CDR3 DNA reads TGTGCCAGCAGCTTAGGTGGGGAACCGGGTCAGCCCCAGCATTTT. The chain carries TRBV2 and TRBJ1-5; no clear D. The ends were cut back, 6 bases at V and 6 bases at J, with 18 bases in the middle. The CDR3 contains 15 residues. Germline values: CDR1 SNHLY, CDR2 FYNNEI.

As regards this clonotype: One end of the junction fails to match germline, which may point to a read error. The genes are TRBV20-1 and TRBJ2-1; TRBD2 agrees at 16 bases. Germline assignment: CDR1 DFQATT and CDR2 SNEGSKA (reference sequence). The CDR3 is 19 residues long. CDR3 residues: CSARPGTSGRAFPYNEQFF. For the CDR3, the DNA is TGCAGTGCTAGACCAGGGACTAGCGGGAGGGCCTTTCCCTATAATGAGCAGTTCTTC.

Many counts were recorded for this clonotype. The rearrangement joins TRBV30 to TRBJ2-1, with 8 bases matching TRBD2. This CDR3 is 15 amino acids long. Per germline, CDR1 GTSNPN and CDR2 SVGIG (reference sequence). The trim removed 2 bases at V and 9 bases at J, leaving 12 bases unmatched. The CDR3 DNA reads TGTGCCTGGAGTCCCTTCCGGGAGGGCCAGGGTGAGCAGTTCTTC. Translated, it gives CAWSPFREGQGEQFF.

In this sample, this clonotype turned up many times. The V gene is TRBV4-1, the J gene TRBJ2-1, with D possibly being TRBD1 (6 bases). V was cut by 0 bases and J by 8 bases, with 14 bases left in between. This CDR3 spans 15 amino acids. The V gene's germline CDR1 is MGHRA and CDR2 YSYEKL. As DNA, the CDR3 is TGCGCCAGCAGCCAAGAGGCCGACAGGATGGATGAGCAGTTCTTC. It encodes CASSQEADRMDEQFF.

This clonotype has a handful of counts. This chain joins TRBV18 and TRBJ2-2, with 8 nucleotides matching TRBD2. J lost 3 bases, V lost 8 bases, and 8 bases had no gene match. The CDR3 runs 15 residues. CDR1 is KGHSH, CDR2 LQKENI, per germline. CDR3 bases: TGTGCCAGCCCGCAACCGGGACTAGACACCGGGGAGCTGTTTTTT. This translates into CASPQPGLDTGELFF.

This clonotype came up many times. V is TRBV28 and J is TRBJ2-3; 8 bases line up with TRBD2. V dropped 5 bases and J dropped 7; count of bases not matched to a gene: 5. Germline V gene sequence: CDR1 MDHEN, CDR2 SYDVKM. This CDR3 has 13 amino acids. The CDR3 sequence is CASSRLAGHTQYF. CDR3 bases: TGTGCCAGCAGTCGGCTAGCGGGTCATACGCAGTATTTT.